The 7 T cell receptor beta chains listed next were all sequenced from one sample in a study of blood T cell repertoires in COVID-19 (dated by TCRdb to the early 2020s). Preparation of the library involved the immunoSEQ multiplex PCR assay. TCRdb took this table from immuneACCESS and kept in-frame rearrangements with V and J called. Such tables lack part of the clones; where checked against another copy, unresolved V genes explain under half of the gap, and the rest is unexplained. The table for this sample lists about 160,000 clones; 80% to 90% of them were counted only once. Roughly 11% of the sample rests with the top ten. The sample comprised peripheral blood. These TCRs come from a human donor in a cohort sampled during active COVID-19.

CDR3 bases: TGTGCCAGCAGTTACTCGGAGACAGGGGAGGTTGAAGCTTTCTTT. This codes for CASSYSETGEVEAFF. This chain connects TRBV6-5 to TRBJ1-1, with 8 bases that match TRBD1. This CDR3 comprises 15 residues. Germline lookup yields CDR1 MNHEY and CDR2 SVGAGI. J gave up 7 bases and V 0 bases, and 7 bases lay outside the gene matches.

V is TRBV7-7 and J is TRBJ2-1; D remains ambiguous. The CDR3 is 15 amino acids. The V end lost 4 bases, the J end lost 5 bases, and 15 bases lay between the germline ends. Germline V gene data show CDR1 as SSHAT and CDR2 as FNYEAQ (reference sequence). CDR3 DNA sequence: TGTGCCAGCAGCTCGGCGGTCGAGCCCAACAATGAGCAGTTCTTC. Its translation is CASSSAVEPNNEQFF.

V gene TRBV4-3 combines with J gene TRBJ1-4; TRBD1 aligns across 11 bases. CDR1 and CDR2 from the germline V gene are LGHNA and YSLEER. V lost 1 base, J lost 8 bases, and 6 bases stayed unmatched. This CDR3 is 16 amino acids long. This CDR3 reads CASSQGGQGAREKLFF. DNA for the CDR3: TGCGCCAGCAGCCAAGGAGGACAGGGGGCAAGGGAAAAACTGTTTTTT.

V usage is TRBV15 and J usage is TRBJ1-2; the D gene is possibly TRBD1 (5 bases). The V end lost 4 bases, the J end lost 2 bases, and 14 bases lay between the germline ends. The CDR3 extends over 15 amino acids. Germline V gives CDR1 LNHNV, CDR2 YYDKDF (reference sequence). Here the CDR3 DNA reads TGTGCCACCAGCACCCGACAGAGTCTCAACTATGGCTACACCTTC. Its translation is CATSTRQSLNYGYTF.

The chain employs TRBV10-1 and TRBJ2-7; a possible D gene is TRBD1 (6 bases). The CDR3 has 12 residues. Germline CDR1 WNHNN, CDR2 SYGVQD (reference sequence). V dropped 5 bases and J dropped 5 bases, with 10 bases sitting between them. The chain's CDR3 is CASSRTVNEQYF. CDR3 sequence (DNA): TGCGCCAGCAGTCGGACAGTCAACGAGCAGTACTTC.

This chain uses TRBV14 with TRBJ2-3; TRBD1 might be the D (6 bases). CDR1 and CDR2 (germline): SGHDN, FVKESK. The V and J ends lost 4 bases and 1 base respectively, with 6 bases between them. The CDR3 runs 13 residues. The CDR3 spells CASSPGGTDTQYF. As DNA, the CDR3 is TGTGCCAGCAGCCCAGGGGGCACAGATACGCAGTATTTT.

This chain connects TRBV6-2 or TRBV6-3 to TRBJ2-7; a weak D match, TRBD1 (6 bases). CDR3 length: 11 amino acids. Deletions cut 4 bases from V and 12 bases from J, with 13 bases between. Per germline, CDR1 MNHEY and CDR2 SVGEGT. This CDR3 reads CASSFRQVLYF. The CDR3 DNA is TGTGCCAGCAGTTTCAGACAGGTTCTGTACTTC.